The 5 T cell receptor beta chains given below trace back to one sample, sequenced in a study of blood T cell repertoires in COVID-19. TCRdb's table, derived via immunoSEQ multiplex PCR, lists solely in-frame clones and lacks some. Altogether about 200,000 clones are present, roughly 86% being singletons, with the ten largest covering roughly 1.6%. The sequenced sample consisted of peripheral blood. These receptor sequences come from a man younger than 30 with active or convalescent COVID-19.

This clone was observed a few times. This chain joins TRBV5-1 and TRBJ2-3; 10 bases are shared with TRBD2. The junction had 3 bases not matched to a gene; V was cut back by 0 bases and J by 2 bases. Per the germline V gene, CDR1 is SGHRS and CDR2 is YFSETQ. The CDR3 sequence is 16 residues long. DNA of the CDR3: TGCGCCAGCAGCTTGGGGCTAGCGGGAGTCACAGATACGCAGTATTTT. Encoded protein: CASSLGLAGVTDTQYF. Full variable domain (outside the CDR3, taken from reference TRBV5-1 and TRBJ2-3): KAGVTQTPRYLIKTRGQQVTLSCSPISGHRSVSWYQQTPGQGLQFLFEYFSETQRNKGNFPGRFSGRQFSNSRSEMNVSTLELGDSALYLCASSLGLAGVTDTQYFGPGTRLTVL.

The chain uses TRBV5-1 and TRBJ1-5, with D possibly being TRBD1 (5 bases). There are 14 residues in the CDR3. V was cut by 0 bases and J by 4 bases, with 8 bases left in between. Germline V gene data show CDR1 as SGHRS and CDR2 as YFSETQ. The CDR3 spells CASSLGAGNQPQHF. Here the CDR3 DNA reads TGCGCCAGCAGCTTGGGGGCAGGGAATCAGCCCCAGCATTTT.

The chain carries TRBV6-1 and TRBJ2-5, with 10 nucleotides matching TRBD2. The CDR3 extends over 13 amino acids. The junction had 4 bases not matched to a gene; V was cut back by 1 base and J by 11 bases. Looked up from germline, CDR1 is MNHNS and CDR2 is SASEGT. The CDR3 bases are TGTGCCAGCAGTGAAGTTACTAGCGGGGTTCAGTACTTC. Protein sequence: CASSEVTSGVQYF.

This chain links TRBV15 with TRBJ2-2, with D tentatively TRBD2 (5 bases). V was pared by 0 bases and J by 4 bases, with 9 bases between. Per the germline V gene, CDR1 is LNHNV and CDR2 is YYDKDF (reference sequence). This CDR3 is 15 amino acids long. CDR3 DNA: TGTGCCACCAGCAGAGAAACCGCGGGCACCGGGGAGCTGTTTTTT. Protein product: CATSRETAGTGELFF.

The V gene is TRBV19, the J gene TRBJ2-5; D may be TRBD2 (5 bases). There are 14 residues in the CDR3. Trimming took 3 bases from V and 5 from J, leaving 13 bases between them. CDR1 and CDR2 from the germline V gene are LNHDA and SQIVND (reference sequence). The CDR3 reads CASSMQGGLETQYF. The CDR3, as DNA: TGTGCCAGTAGTATGCAAGGAGGCCTTGAGACCCAGTACTTC.